These T cell receptor beta chains were read from a single sample in a study of early T cells in non-severe SARS-CoV-2 infection. TCRdb called the 5' RACE reads again in MiXCR, with one record for every CDR3 protein. The sample shows fewer than 35,000 distinct CDR3 sequences, around 5% of them seen only once. The sample comprised whole blood. The source of these receptors is an adult who was a healthcare worker with PCR-confirmed SARS-CoV-2 infection or an uninfected control (not recorded which). Each CDR3 is given with its conserved first and last residue. D genes are given only for firm matches. The listing skips clone size in some rows; elsewhere it reads once, few, many or a size class.

v_gene	j_gene	abundance	d_gene	CDR3aa	CDR3nt
TRBV7-6	TRBJ2-1	many	NA	CASSYQRRPYNEQFF	TGTGCCAGCAGCTACCAAAGGCGCCCCTACAATGAGCAGTTCTTC
TRBV18	TRBJ1-5	many	NA	CASSREWGNQPQHF	TGTGCCAGCTCACGGGAGTGGGGCAATCAGCCCCAGCATTTT
TRBV7-9	TRBJ1-1	NA	TRBD1	CASSPGTAYTEAFF	TGTGCCAGCAGCCCAGGGACAGCCTACACTGAAGCTTTCTTT
TRBV19	TRBJ1-2	many	TRBD1	CASSALWTGTNLGGYTF	TGTGCCAGTAGTGCCTTGTGGACAGGGACAAACTTGGGTGGCTACACCTTC
TRBV29-1	TRBJ2-7	few	TRBD1	CSVETGPGYEQYF	TGCAGCGTAGAGACAGGGCCGGGCTACGAGCAGTACTTC
TRBV20-1	TRBJ2-3	NA	TRBD2	CSVPTSATDTQYF	TGCAGTGTCCCGACTAGCGCGACAGATACGCAGTATTTT
TRBV7-2	TRBJ2-7	few	TRBD2	CASSGQSGGPYEQYF	TGTGCCAGCAGCGGCCAGAGCGGGGGGCCCTACGAGCAGTACTTC
TRBV27	TRBJ2-7	many	NA	CASLPKGHIDYEQYF	TGTGCCAGCCTCCCTAAAGGGCATATTGACTACGAGCAGTACTTC
TRBV19	TRBJ1-6	many	NA	CASIDSGRRSPLHF	TGTGCCAGCATCGACTCAGGGAGAAGGTCACCCCTCCACTTT
TRBV5-1	TRBJ2-3	NA	TRBD1	CASSPHRGPTDTQYF	TGCGCCAGCAGCCCCCACAGGGGGCCTACAGATACGCAGTATTTT
TRBV28	TRBJ1-4	many	NA	CASSFVAGLVEKLFF	TGTGCCAGCAGTTTTGTGGCAGGGTTAGTTGAAAAACTGTTTTTT
TRBV7-6	TRBJ2-6	few	NA	CASSLVASSGANVLTF	TGTGCCAGCAGCTTAGTGGCGAGCTCTGGGGCCAACGTCCTGACTTTC
TRBV28	TRBJ1-2	NA	NA	CASRSTGLNYGYTF	TGTGCCAGCAGATCGACAGGCCTTAACTATGGCTACACCTTC
TRBV11-2	TRBJ2-7	many	NA	CASSSDLGEFYEQYF	TGTGCCAGCAGCTCAGACCTGGGGGAGTTCTACGAGCAGTACTTC
TRBV7-9	TRBJ1-1	many	TRBD1	CASSPWGQATEAFF	TGTGCCAGCAGCCCCTGGGGACAGGCCACTGAAGCTTTCTTT
TRBV5-1	TRBJ1-1	many	TRBD1	CASSLNPGQRNTEAFF	TGCGCCAGCAGCTTAAACCCGGGACAGAGAAACACTGAAGCTTTCTTT
TRBV28	TRBJ2-5	many	NA	CASRVAVEETQYF	TGTGCCAGCAGAGTAGCAGTAGAAGAGACCCAGTACTTC
TRBV5-1	TRBJ2-2	few	NA	CASSKSGALNTGELFF	TGCGCCAGCAGCAAATCAGGGGCTTTAAACACCGGGGAGCTGTTTTTT
TRBV28	TRBJ1-1	many	NA	CASRGKPEAFF	TGTGCCAGCCGGGGGAAACCTGAAGCTTTCTTT
TRBV7-9	TRBJ1-4	few	NA	CASSLANRNEKLFF	TGTGCCAGCAGCTTAGCTAACCGAAACGAAAAACTGTTTTTT
TRBV5-6	TRBJ2-3	many	TRBD1	CASSLNRGATDTQYF	TGTGCCAGCAGCTTGAACAGGGGGGCCACAGATACGCAGTATTTT
TRBV7-7	TRBJ2-3	NA	NA	CASSLYTRDPQYF	TGTGCCAGCAGCTTATATACGCGCGATCCGCAGTATTTT
TRBV11-3	TRBJ2-2	NA	TRBD2	CASSLAGVNTGELFF	TGTGCCAGCAGCTTGGCGGGGGTCAACACCGGGGAGCTGTTTTTT
TRBV21-1	TRBJ2-5	many	NA	CASSNRETQYF	TGTGCCAGCAGCAATCGAGAGACCCAGTACTTC
TRBV12-3/TRBV12-4	TRBJ2-7	few	TRBD1	CASSKTGGLSYEQYF	TGTGCCAGCAGTAAAACAGGGGGATTATCCTACGAGCAGTACTTC
TRBV11-2	TRBJ2-7	many	NA	CASSFSGISGYEQYF	TGTGCCAGCAGCTTCTCGGGGATCAGTGGGTACGAGCAGTACTTC
TRBV12-3/TRBV12-4	TRBJ2-3	NA	TRBD2	CASSFAAGYTDTQYF	TGTGCCAGCAGTTTCGCAGCGGGGTACACAGATACGCAGTATTTT
TRBV11-2	TRBJ2-5	few	NA	CASSLGPTQETQYF	TGTGCCAGCAGCCTCGGACCAACCCAAGAGACCCAGTACTTC
TRBV11-2	TRBJ2-5	many	NA	CASSLYSQYQETQYF	TGTGCCAGCAGCTTATACAGTCAATACCAAGAGACCCAGTACTTC
TRBV10-3	TRBJ2-7	many	NA	CAISEGSSYEQYF	TGTGCCATCAGTGAGGGAAGCTCCTACGAGCAGTACTTC
TRBV4-3	TRBJ2-1	few	NA	CASSQDRANILNEQFF	TGCGCCAGCAGCCAAGATCGGGCAAATATCCTCAATGAGCAGTTCTTC
TRBV10-3	TRBJ2-3	few	TRBD1	CATAPSTGGLTDTQYF	TGTGCCACCGCACCCTCGACAGGGGGCCTCACAGATACGCAGTATTTT
TRBV6-1	TRBJ2-2	many	TRBD2	CASLDAGGYSTGELFF	TGTGCCAGCCTTGATGCGGGGGGCTATTCGACCGGGGAGCTGTTTTTT
TRBV28	TRBJ2-7	few	NA	CASRARDYEQYF	TGTGCCAGCAGGGCGCGGGACTACGAGCAGTACTTC
TRBV20-1	TRBJ2-7	many	TRBD1	CSARSAGTGDTYEQYF	TGCAGTGCTAGATCCGCCGGGACAGGCGACACCTACGAGCAGTACTTC
TRBV20-1	TRBJ2-1	many	NA	CSARYRENEQFF	TGCAGTGCTAGGTACAGGGAGAATGAGCAGTTCTTC
TRBV11-2	TRBJ2-5	many	NA	CASSSPGGETQYF	TGTGCCAGCAGCTCCCCTGGGGGAGAGACCCAGTACTTC
TRBV24-1	TRBJ2-1	many	TRBD2	CATSDSGGLYNEQFF	TGTGCCACCAGTGATTCGGGGGGTTTATACAATGAGCAGTTCTTC
TRBV12-3/TRBV12-4	TRBJ2-7	many	NA	CASKEGENEQYF	TGTGCCAGCAAAGAGGGGGAAAACGAGCAGTACTTC
TRBV29-1	TRBJ1-1	NA	NA	CSVPQGRLNTEAFF	TGCAGCGTACCTCAGGGACGCCTGAACACTGAAGCTTTCTTT
TRBV6-4	TRBJ1-5	few	NA	CASSDSRNNTYQPQHF	TGTGCCAGCAGTGACTCGAGAAACAACACCTATCAGCCCCAGCATTTT